This TCR beta chain was recovered during a study of T-cell reconstitution after alpha-beta-depleted transplantation in children. Library preparation (for TCRbeta) was performed with unique molecular identifiers. Each CDR3 protein gets one entry after TCRdb re-called the PCR reads with MiXCR. Of some 81,000 distinct CDR3 sequences listed, less than 15% are singletons. Germline CDR1 and CDR2: LGHNA and YSLEER. The V gene lost 1 base and the J gene lost 0 bases, with 18 bases spanning the gap. The CDR3 loop spans 19 amino acids. This chain joins TRBV4-3 and TRBJ1-4; D gene ambiguous. The sequencing used PBMCs, mostly from graft donor cells, collected 180 days after TCRalphabeta/CD19-depleted stem cell transplant. The receptor's source is a male patient under 10 years old who had a stem cell transplant for acute lymphoblastic leukemia, so the T cells may come from the graft donor. The CDR3 here is CASSQGAFRRLATNEKLFF. Here the CDR3 DNA reads TGCGCCAGCAGCCAAGGGGCCTTCAGACGTCTTGCAACTAATGAAAAACTGTTTTTT.